What follows are 9 T cell receptor beta chains derived from one specimen sequenced in a study of patients and donors after allogeneic stem cell transplantation. From the RT-PCR reads, TCRdb called clonotypes with MiXCR, one entry per CDR3 protein. The data hold approximately 410,000 distinct CDR3 sequences, with 16% observed a single time. Sample: blood, either unsorted or a sorted T cell fraction (not recorded which). These receptors all stem from a human donor who was either an allogeneic HSCT recipient or a stem cell or donor lymphocyte infusion donor (not recorded which). It is not recorded whose cells these are; they may come from a transplant donor.

V and J are TRBV28 and TRBJ2-3; TRBD2 agrees at 15 bases. With V trimmed by 6 bases and J by 4 bases, 14 bases remained unmatched. Germline assignment: CDR1 MDHEN and CDR2 SYDVKM. There are 19 residues in the CDR3. CDR3 loop: CASRPPGLAGGPGPDTQYF. CDR3 in DNA: TGTGCCAGCAGACCTCCCGGACTAGCGGGGGGGCCCGGCCCAGATACGCAGTATTTT.

V usage is TRBV2 and J usage is TRBJ1-2; D gene uncertain. V was shortened by 2 bases and J by 8 bases, with 12 bases between the two germline ends. The CDR3 runs 13 residues. The germline CDR1 and CDR2 sequences are SNHLY and FYNNEI. CDR3 in DNA: TGTGCCAGCAGTGAATTTCGGGATGTCGGCTACACCTTC. This gives the protein CASSEFRDVGYTF.

This clonotype appeared a few times. V is TRBV11-3 and J is TRBJ1-1, with D possibly TRBD1 on 5 matching bases. The CDR3 consists of 14 residues. The V gene lost 1 base and the J gene lost 6 bases, with 12 bases spanning the gap. The germline V gene encodes CDR1 SGHNT and CDR2 YENEEA. CDR3 nucleotides: TGTGCCAGCAGCTTAGTTCGGGGGATAGCTGAAGCTTTCTTT. Protein sequence: CASSLVRGIAEAFF.

The chain employs TRBV5-1 and TRBJ2-1; tentative D call: TRBD2 (6 bases). This CDR3 is built from 17 residues. Germline-derived CDR1 and CDR2 are SGHRS and YFSETQ. The V end was cut by 0 bases, the J end by 2 bases, with 15 bases between. The CDR3 region is CASSLAGLAFPYNEQFF. The CDR3 DNA is TGCGCCAGCAGCTTGGCCGGCCTAGCGTTTCCCTACAATGAGCAGTTCTTC.

The chain has TRBV6-5 and TRBJ2-5, with D possibly matching TRBD2 (7 bases). The CDR3 extends over 15 amino acids. Looked up from germline, CDR1 is MNHEY and CDR2 is SVGAGI. Trimming pared 0 bases from V and 5 bases from J, leaving 13 bases between. CDR3 DNA sequence: TGTGCCAGCAGTTACTCGGGGGAGGGGGTGGAGACCCAGTACTTC. Translating gives CASSYSGEGVETQYF.

The chain has TRBV7-2 and TRBJ1-4, with TRBD1 as a possible D gene (5 bases). In germline, CDR1 is SGHTA, CDR2 FQGNSA. This CDR3 region has 15 residues. The V gene lost 5 bases and the J gene lost 0 bases, with 10 bases spanning the gap. The CDR3 nucleotides are TGTGCCAGCAGCCGCGACAGTGCAACTAATGAAAAACTGTTTTTT. Protein product: CASSRDSATNEKLFF. The entire variable domain, with the rest obtained from reference TRBV7-2 and TRBJ1-4, is as follows: GAGVSQSPSNKVTEKGKDVELRCDPISGHTALYWYRQSLGQGLEFLIYFQGNSAPDKSGLPSDRFSAERTGGSVSTLTIQRTQQEDSAVYLCASSRDSATNEKLFFGSGTQLSVL.

This rearrangement joins TRBV7-3 to TRBJ2-1; maybe TRBD1 (6 bases). Germline assignment: CDR1 SGHTA and CDR2 FQGTGA. This CDR3 has 17 amino acids. V dropped 1 base and J dropped 3 bases, with 16 bases sitting between them. CDR3 in amino acids: CASSLRPRGTFYNEQFF. The CDR3 coding sequence is TGTGCCAGCAGCTTAAGACCTAGGGGGACCTTCTACAATGAGCAGTTCTTC. The full variable domain, its missing parts supplied by reference TRBV7-3 and TRBJ2-1, is GAGVSQTPSNKVTEKGKYVELRCDPISGHTALYWYRQSLGQGPEFLIYFQGTGAADDSGLPNDRFFAVRPEGSVSTLKIQRTERGDSAVYLCASSLRPRGTFYNEQFFGPGTRLTVL.

This chain uses TRBV4-3 with TRBJ1-1, with D unresolved. V lost 1 base, J lost 0 bases, and 6 bases lay in between. Per the germline V gene, CDR1 is LGHNA and CDR2 is YSLEER. The CDR3 has 14 residues. In nucleotides, the CDR3 is TGCGCCAGCAGCCAAGCCGGACTGAACACTGAAGCTTTCTTT. It codes for CASSQAGLNTEAFF.

Details on this clonotype: The germline gene is not matched at one end of the junction; a read error may be the cause. The chain couples TRBV10-3 to TRBJ2-5; 8 nucleotides line up with TRBD2. This CDR3 is built from 11 residues. The germline V gene has CDR1 ENHRY and CDR2 SYGVKD. The CDR3 sequence is CAKHIPGLGHF. CDR3 DNA: TGTGCCAAACATATCCCGGGACTAGGTCACTTC.